The T cell receptor beta chain under discussion was sequenced for a study of T-cell memory formation after mild COVID-19. The wider study: Among the donors, TCR clusters were largely specific to each donor.

Study conclusions and caveats: Clones contracting over day 15 to 85 were CD4/CD8 balanced, with later expanders leaning CD4+.

Germline loops: CDR1 SGHDN, CDR2 FVKESK. The CDR3 is 14 residues long. The V gene lost 4 bases and the J gene lost 1 base, with 9 bases spanning the gap. As for this clonotype: What it binds is not known.

Constant-segment-primed 5'RACE gave TCR alpha and TCR beta cDNA libraries with sample barcodes and UMIs. TCRdb processed the 5' RACE reads anew with MiXCR; each CDR3 protein has one entry. The sample has roughly 310,000 distinct CDR3 sequences; 15% are singletons. Sequenced material: PBMCs or a T cell subset sorted from them (not recorded which). V gene TRBV14 combines with J gene TRBJ2-3; D is unclear. The source of this sequence is a man aged 18-30 years who had mild COVID-19 (a few samples of this study predate the infection). Cell type and time point are not known. CDR3 in DNA: TGTGCCAGCAGCCCCTCGATCCGCACAGATACGCAGTATTTT. Its protein product is CASSPSIRTDTQYF.